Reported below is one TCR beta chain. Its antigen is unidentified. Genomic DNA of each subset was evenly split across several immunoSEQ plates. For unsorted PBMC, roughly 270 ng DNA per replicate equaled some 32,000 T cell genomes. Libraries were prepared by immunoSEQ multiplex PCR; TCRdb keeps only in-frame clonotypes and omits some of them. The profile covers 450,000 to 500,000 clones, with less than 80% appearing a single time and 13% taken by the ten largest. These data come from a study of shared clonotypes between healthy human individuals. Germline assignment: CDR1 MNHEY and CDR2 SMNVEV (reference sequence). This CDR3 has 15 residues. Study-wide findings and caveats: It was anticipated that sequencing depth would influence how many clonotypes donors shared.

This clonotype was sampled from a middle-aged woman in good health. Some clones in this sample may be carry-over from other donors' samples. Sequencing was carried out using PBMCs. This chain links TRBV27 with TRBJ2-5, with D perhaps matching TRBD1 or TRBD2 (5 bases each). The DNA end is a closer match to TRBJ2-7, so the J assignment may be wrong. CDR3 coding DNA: TGTGCCAGCAGTTTATCTGAGAGGGGCCCCTACGAGCAGTACTTC. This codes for CASSLSERGPYEQYF.